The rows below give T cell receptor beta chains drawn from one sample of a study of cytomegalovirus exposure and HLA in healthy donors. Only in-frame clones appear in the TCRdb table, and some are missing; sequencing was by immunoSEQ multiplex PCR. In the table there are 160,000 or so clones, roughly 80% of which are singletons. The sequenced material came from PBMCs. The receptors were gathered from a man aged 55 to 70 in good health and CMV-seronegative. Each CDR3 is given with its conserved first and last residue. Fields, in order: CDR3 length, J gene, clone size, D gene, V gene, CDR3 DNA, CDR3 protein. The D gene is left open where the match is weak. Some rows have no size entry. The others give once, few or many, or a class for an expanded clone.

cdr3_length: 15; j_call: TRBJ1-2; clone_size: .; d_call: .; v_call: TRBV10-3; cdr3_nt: TGTGCCATCTCAGCAGGGGAGCAAATGGACTATGGCTACACCTTC; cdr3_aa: CAISAGEQMDYGYTF
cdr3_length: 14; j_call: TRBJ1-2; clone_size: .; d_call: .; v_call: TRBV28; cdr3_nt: TGTGCCAGCGGAATGTTGGGCAATACGGGGGGCTACACCTTC; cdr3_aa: CASGMLGNTGGYTF
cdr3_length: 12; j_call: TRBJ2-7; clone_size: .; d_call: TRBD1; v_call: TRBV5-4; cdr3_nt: TGTGCCAGCAGCCGAGACAGGGACGAGCAGTACTTC; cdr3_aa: CASSRDRDEQYF
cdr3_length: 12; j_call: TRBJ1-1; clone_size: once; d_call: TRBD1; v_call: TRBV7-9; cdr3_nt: TGTGCCAGCAGGCTCAGGGGGACTGAAGCTTTCTTT; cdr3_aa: CASRLRGTEAFF
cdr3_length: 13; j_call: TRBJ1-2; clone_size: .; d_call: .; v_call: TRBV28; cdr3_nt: TGTGCCAGCAGCCATAGGACAGTCTATGGCTACACCTTC; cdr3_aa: CASSHRTVYGYTF
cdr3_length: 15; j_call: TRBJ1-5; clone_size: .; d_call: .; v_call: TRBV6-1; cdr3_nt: TGTGCCAGCAAGGCGACATTCACCTTCAATCAGCCCCAGCATTTT; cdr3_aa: CASKATFTFNQPQHF
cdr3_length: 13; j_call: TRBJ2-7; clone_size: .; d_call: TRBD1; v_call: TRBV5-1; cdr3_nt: TGCGCCAGCAGCCCTGACAGGGCCTACGAGCAGTACTTC; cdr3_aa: CASSPDRAYEQYF
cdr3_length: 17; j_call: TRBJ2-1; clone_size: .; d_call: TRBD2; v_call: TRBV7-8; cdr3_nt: TGTGCCAGCAGCGTAACCGGACTAGCCGCGGTCCCCAATGAGCAGTTCTTC; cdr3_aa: CASSVTGLAAVPNEQFF
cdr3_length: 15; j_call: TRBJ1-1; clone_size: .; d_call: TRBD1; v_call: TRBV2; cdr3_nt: TGTGCCAGCAGTGCCCCCCCGACAGGGATCTCTGAAGCTTTCTTT; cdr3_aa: CASSAPPTGISEAFF
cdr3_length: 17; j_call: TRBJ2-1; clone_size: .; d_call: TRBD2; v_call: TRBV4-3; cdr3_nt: TGCGCCAGCAGCCAAGTAGCGGGAGGGTGGGACTACAATGAGCAGTTCTTC; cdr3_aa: CASSQVAGGWDYNEQFF
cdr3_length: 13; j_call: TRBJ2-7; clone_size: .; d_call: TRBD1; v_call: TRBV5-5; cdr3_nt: TGTGCCAGCAGCCCCCGGACAGGGCCCGAGCAGTACTTC; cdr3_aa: CASSPRTGPEQYF
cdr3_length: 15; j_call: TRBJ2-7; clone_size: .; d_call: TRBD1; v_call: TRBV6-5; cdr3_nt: TGTGCCAGCAGAACCTCAGGGGGCGGTCAGAACGAGCAGTACTTC; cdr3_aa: CASRTSGGGQNEQYF
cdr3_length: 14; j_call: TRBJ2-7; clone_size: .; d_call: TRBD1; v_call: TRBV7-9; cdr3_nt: TGTGCCAGCAGCTACGACAGGGGAATATACGAGCAGTACTTC; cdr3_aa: CASSYDRGIYEQYF
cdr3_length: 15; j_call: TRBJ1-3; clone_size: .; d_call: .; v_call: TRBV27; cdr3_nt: TGTGCCAGCAGTCTCCAGAAGGGGTCTGGAAACACCATATATTTT; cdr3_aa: CASSLQKGSGNTIYF
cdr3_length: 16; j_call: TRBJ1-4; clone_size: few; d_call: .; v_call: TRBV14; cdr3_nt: TGTGCCAGCAGCCCCCTGGCGACAGCCTCTAATGAAAAACTGTTTTTT; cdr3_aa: CASSPLATASNEKLFF
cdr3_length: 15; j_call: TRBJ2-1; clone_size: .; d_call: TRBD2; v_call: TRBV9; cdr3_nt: TGTGCCAGCAGCTCCGGACTAGCGGGTTACAATGAGCAGTTCTTC; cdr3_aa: CASSSGLAGYNEQFF
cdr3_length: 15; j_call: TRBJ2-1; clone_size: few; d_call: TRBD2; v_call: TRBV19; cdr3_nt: TGTGCCAGTAGTATTATAGCGGGAGGGCCAAATGAGCAGTTCTTC; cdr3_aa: CASSIIAGGPNEQFF
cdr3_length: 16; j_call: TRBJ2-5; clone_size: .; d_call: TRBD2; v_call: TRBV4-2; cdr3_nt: TGTGCCAGCAGCTACGAGACAAGCGGGGGCCAAGAGACCCAGTACTTC; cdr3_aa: CASSYETSGGQETQYF
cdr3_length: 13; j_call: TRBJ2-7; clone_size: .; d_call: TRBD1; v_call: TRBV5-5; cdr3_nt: TGTGCCAGCAGCTCCACAGGGGGATACGAGCAGTACTTC; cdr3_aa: CASSSTGGYEQYF
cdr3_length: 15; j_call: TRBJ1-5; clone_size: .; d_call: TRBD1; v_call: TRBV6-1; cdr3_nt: TGTGCCAGCAGCCTGACAGGGATTAGCAATCAGCCCCAGCATTTT; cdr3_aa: CASSLTGISNQPQHF
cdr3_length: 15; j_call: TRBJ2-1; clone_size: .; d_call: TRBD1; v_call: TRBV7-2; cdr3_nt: TGTGCCAGCAGCTTACGGGACAGTTCCTACAATGAGCAGTTCTTC; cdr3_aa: CASSLRDSSYNEQFF
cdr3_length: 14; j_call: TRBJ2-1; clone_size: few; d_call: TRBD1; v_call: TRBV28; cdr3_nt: TGTGCCGCCTCACAGGGGCACTCCTACAATGAGCAGTTCTTC; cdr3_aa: CAASQGHSYNEQFF
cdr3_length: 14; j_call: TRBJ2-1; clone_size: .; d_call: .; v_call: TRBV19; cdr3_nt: TGTGCCAGTAGTCCCTCACTCCCTAGCGCAAAGCAGTTCTTC; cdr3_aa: CASSPSLPSAKQFF
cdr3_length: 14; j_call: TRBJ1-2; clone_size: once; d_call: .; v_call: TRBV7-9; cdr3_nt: TGTGCCAGCAGCTTACGATCCTCGACGGGTGGCTACACCTTC; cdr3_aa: CASSLRSSTGGYTF
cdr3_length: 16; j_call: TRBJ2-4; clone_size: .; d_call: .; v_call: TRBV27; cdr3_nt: TGTGCCAGCAAGCCCGGGACTGGTGAGCCCAAAAACATTCAGTACTTC; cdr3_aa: CASKPGTGEPKNIQYF